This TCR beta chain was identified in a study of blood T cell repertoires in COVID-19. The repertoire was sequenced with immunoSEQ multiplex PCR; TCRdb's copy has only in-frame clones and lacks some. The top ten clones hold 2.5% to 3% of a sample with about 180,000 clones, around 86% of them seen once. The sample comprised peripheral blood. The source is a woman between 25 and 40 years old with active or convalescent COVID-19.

The CDR3 loop reads CASSFTERGGRPHTQYF. The CDR3 bases are TGTGCCAGCAGCTTTACGGAGCGGGGGGGCCGCCCCCATACGCAGTATTTT. This chain uses TRBV12-1 with TRBJ2-3; TRBD2 is the table's D call and was not checked against the DNA. TRBV12-1 is labeled a pseudogene. The length of the CDR3 is 17 residues.